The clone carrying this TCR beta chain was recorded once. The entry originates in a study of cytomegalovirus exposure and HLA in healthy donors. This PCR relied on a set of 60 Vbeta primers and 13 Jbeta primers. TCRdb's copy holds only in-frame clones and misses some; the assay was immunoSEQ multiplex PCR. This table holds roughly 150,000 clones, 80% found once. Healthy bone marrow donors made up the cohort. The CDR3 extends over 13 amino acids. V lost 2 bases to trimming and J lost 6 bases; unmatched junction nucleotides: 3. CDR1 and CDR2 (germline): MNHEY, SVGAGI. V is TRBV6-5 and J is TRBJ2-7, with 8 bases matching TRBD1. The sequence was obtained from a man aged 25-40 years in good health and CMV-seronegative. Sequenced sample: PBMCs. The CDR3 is CASSYPGTGEQYF. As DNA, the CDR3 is TGTGCCAGCAGTTACCCCGGGACAGGCGAGCAGTACTTC.